This T cell receptor (beta chain) comes out of a study of blood T cells in healthy people across ages. Study at large: Roughly one uniquely barcoded beta molecule per two T cells was captured.

A J-beta primer mix and a sample-barcoded 5' primer were used in a second PCR of roughly 6 to 12 cycles. Via MiXCR, TCRdb re-called the 5' RACE reads, giving one row per CDR3 protein. This table has 1.5 million to 1.9 million distinct CDR3 sequences, 35% to 45% appearing once. The CDR3 has 14 amino acids. Germline loops: CDR1 WNHNN, CDR2 SYGVQD (reference sequence). Germline trimming cut 6 bases from V and 7 bases from J; bases unmatched to any gene: 5. The clonotype comes from a woman in her late teens or twenties in good health. The chain joins TRBV10-1 to TRBJ2-2; 10 positions match TRBD2. Material for sequencing was blood. The CDR3 loop reads CASRPLAGDGELFF. In nucleotides, the CDR3 is TGCGCCAGCAGACCTCTAGCGGGGGACGGGGAGCTGTTTTTT.